This T cell receptor (beta chain) was recorded in a study of cytomegalovirus exposure and HLA in healthy donors. Study-wide points: Follow-up analysis later connected one missense variant in DCLRE1C with trimming of TCR beta V- and J-genes.

PCR primers comprised 60 Vbeta and 13 Jbeta primers. Profiling relied on immunoSEQ multiplex PCR, and the TCRdb table lists in-frame clones only, not all of them. The sample includes tens of thousands of clones, approximately 63% of them seen just once. A word on this clone: Its antigen is unknown.

Germline V gene data show CDR1 as LNHDA and CDR2 as SQIVND (reference sequence). V was cut by 5 bases and J by 6 bases, with 21 bases left in between. CDR3 length: 16 residues. This clonotype was obtained from a woman aged 25 to 39 in good health and CMV-seronegative. The chain carries TRBV19 and TRBJ2-3; the D gene is possibly TRBD1 (5 bases). Sequencing used PBMCs. The CDR3 sequence is CASSPRTLGISDTQYF. In DNA, the CDR3 is TGTGCCAGTAGTCCCCGGACACTCGGTATAAGTGATACGCAGTATTTT.